These 32 T cell receptor beta chains were all obtained from the same sample, sequenced in a study of regulatory T cells in long-lasting Graves disease. The time point here: newly diagnosed GD, antithyroid drugs for less than 3 months. From RNA extracted from PBMCs, the TCR library was made. According to the study, TCR beta libraries were built with iRepertoire HTBI primers and CDR3-region Arm-PCR. TCRdb used MiXCR to reprocess the multiplex PCR reads, holding one entry per CDR3 protein. Among hundreds of thousands of distinct CDR3 sequences, around 12% were seen once, and the ten largest hold approximately 9.6%. In addition, the sample was reused for a study of T cells in Graves' hyperthyroidism and ophthalmopathy.

The sequenced sample was peripheral blood mononuclear cells (PBMCs), obtained at new diagnosis, from a patient treated with antithyroid drugs. The receptor set was obtained from a woman in her twenties or thirties with Graves disease.

The rearrangement joins TRBV19 to TRBJ1-5; 11 bases align to TRBD1. The trim removed 9 bases at V and 2 bases at J, leaving 6 bases unmatched. Germline loops: CDR1 LNHDA, CDR2 SQIVND (reference sequence). The CDR3 is 15 residues long. Written as DNA, the CDR3 is TGTGCCAGCACACTGGGACAGGGGGGCAATCAGCCCCAGCATTTT. Its translation: CASTLGQGGNQPQHF.

In regard to this clonotype: With a much larger clone just one base away, this may be a read error. The chain recombines TRBV28 with TRBJ1-2, with 8 bases fitting TRBD1. Per the germline V gene, CDR1 is MDHEN and CDR2 is SYDVKM. The CDR3 has 13 residues. After removal of 8 bases from V and 8 bases from J, the junction contained 10 bases not matched to a gene. The CDR3 loop reads CASRVTGDRGYTF. The CDR3 DNA is TGTGCCAGCCGGGTGACAGGGGATAGAGGCTACACCTTC.

Only a few counts were recorded for this clonotype. The chain couples TRBV7-2 to TRBJ2-7, with TRBD2 matching over 9 bases. In germline, CDR1 is SGHTA, CDR2 FQGNSA. The CDR3 length is 16 residues. The junction had 12 bases not matched to a gene; V was cut back by 5 bases and J by 4 bases. This chain's CDR3 is CASSTRTASGTYEQYF. For the CDR3, the DNA is TGTGCCAGCAGCACTAGAACAGCTAGCGGGACTTACGAGCAGTACTTC. Drawing the rest from reference TRBV7-2 and TRBJ2-7, the complete variable domain is GAGVSQSPSNKVTEKGKDVELRCDPISGHTALYWYRQSLGQGLEFLIYFQGNSAPDKSGLPSDRFSAERTGGSVSTLTIQRTQQEDSAVYLCASSTRTASGTYEQYFGPGTRLTVT.

This clonotype was counted at least ten times. The chain uses TRBV10-1 and TRBJ2-1; weak D call: TRBD1 (5 bases). The CDR3 has 14 residues. Germline V gene lookup returns CDR1 WNHNN and CDR2 SYGVQD (reference sequence). Trimming removed 0 bases at V and 8 bases at J, with 11 bases between. The CDR3 protein is CASSESRGIHEQFF. CDR3 coding DNA: TGCGCCAGCAGTGAGTCTAGGGGTATCCATGAGCAGTTCTTC.

In its sample, this clonotype was seen many times. The V call is TRBV2, the J call TRBJ2-3; D possibly corresponds to TRBD2 (6 bases). The CDR3 has 16 amino acids. Per the germline V gene, CDR1 is SNHLY and CDR2 is FYNNEI. V was pared by 1 base and J by 4 bases, with 15 bases between. In DNA form, the CDR3 reads TGTGCCAGCAGTGAAGTCGGCGGGAATAGCGCAGATACGCAGTATTTT. It encodes CASSEVGGNSADTQYF.

The chain couples TRBV19 to TRBJ2-1, with D maybe TRBD2 (6 bases). Trimming removed 3 bases at V and 15 bases at J, with 18 bases between. The CDR3 spans 13 residues. Germline CDR1 is LNHDA and CDR2 is SQIVND (reference sequence). This CDR3 is CASSMGTPGRAFF. The CDR3 DNA is TGTGCCAGTAGTATGGGGACTCCGGGACGTGCGTTCTTC.

This clonotype showed up many times. The chain has TRBV7-2 and TRBJ2-7; 13 bases are shared with TRBD2. The length of the CDR3 is 16 residues. Germline V gene data show CDR1 as SGHTA and CDR2 as FQGNSA. Trimming removed 4 bases from V and 5 bases from J; junction bases left unmatched: 8. The CDR3 sequence is CASSSRGLAGVHEQYF. The CDR3 nucleotides are TGTGCCAGCAGCTCCCGAGGACTAGCGGGAGTCCACGAGCAGTACTTC.

This clonotype occurred a few times. The chain couples TRBV20-1 to TRBJ2-5, with D perhaps matching TRBD1 or TRBD2 (6 bases each). V was clipped by 2 bases and J by 5 bases, with 12 bases between them. CDR3 size: 13 residues. The germline V gene encodes CDR1 DFQATT and CDR2 SNEGSKA (reference sequence). In DNA form, the CDR3 reads TGCAGTGCTAGAACAACAGGGAGGGAGACCCAGTACTTC. It translates to CSARTTGRETQYF.

Worth noting for this clonotype: A much larger clonotype is one base distant, so this may be a read error. CDR3 DNA sequence: TGTGCCCGGAGTGTCGGACTAGCCTACGAGCAGTACTTC. Its protein is CARSVGLAYEQYF. The chain joins TRBV30 to TRBJ2-7, with 7 bases aligning to TRBD2. Germline V gives CDR1 GTSNPN, CDR2 SVGIG (reference sequence). This CDR3 contains 13 residues.

This clonotype occurred many times. In DNA form, the CDR3 reads TGTGCCAGCAGCCCCGCTAGCGGGAGGGCCGCCGCCGGGGAGCTGTTTTTT. Protein sequence: CASSPASGRAAAGELFF. The chain links TRBV3-1 to TRBJ2-2, with TRBD2 matching 12 bases. The CDR3 runs to 17 residues. The trim removed 4 bases at V and 6 bases at J, leaving 9 bases unmatched. Per germline, CDR1 LGHDT and CDR2 YNNKEL (reference sequence).

In this sample, this clonotype turned up a few times. V gene TRBV14 combines with J gene TRBJ2-2; 13 bases line up with TRBD2. Germline V gene data show CDR1 as SGHDN and CDR2 as FVKESK. The V gene end was trimmed by 2 bases and the J gene end by 5 bases; junction bases not matched to a gene: 11. The CDR3 is 19 amino acids. The CDR3 is CASSQSVLAGGPRTGELFF. CDR3 in DNA: TGTGCCAGCAGCCAATCGGTACTAGCGGGAGGGCCGCGGACCGGGGAGCTGTTTTTT.

This clonotype showed up many times. The chain recombines TRBV5-1 with TRBJ1-1; D gene unclear. Germline V gene lookup returns CDR1 SGHRS and CDR2 YFSETQ. The CDR3 has 15 residues. With 0 bases removed from V and 3 bases from J, the gap between germline ends came to 12 bases. The CDR3 region has the DNA TGCGCCAGCAGCTTGGGGCGGGTCTATGACACTGAAGCTTTCTTT. This codes for CASSLGRVYDTEAFF.

The chain couples TRBV5-6 to TRBJ1-2, with TRBD1 matching 10 bases. With 4 bases clipped from V and 5 bases from J, the junction kept 11 bases outside the gene matches. This CDR3 has 16 residues. CDR1 and CDR2 from the germline V gene are SGHDT and YYEEEE. The CDR3 loop reads CASSSNRDRGFYGYTF. CDR3 DNA: TGTGCCAGCAGCAGTAACCGGGACAGGGGTTTTTATGGCTACACCTTC.

The sample holds many counts of this clonotype. The chain links TRBV6-1 to TRBJ1-2, with 9 bases identical to TRBD1. This CDR3 spans 15 amino acids. Germline V gene lookup returns CDR1 MNHNS and CDR2 SASEGT. V shed 5 bases, J shed 8 bases, and the junction held 12 bases outside the gene matches. The CDR3 here is CASSRTGTGSDGYTF. CDR3 DNA: TGTGCCAGCAGTCGGACCGGGACAGGGTCTGACGGCTACACCTTC.

This sequence joins TRBV19 and TRBJ1-5, with a possible D match to TRBD1 (5 bases). Trimming stripped 5 bases from V and 2 bases from J, with 13 bases between. Germline V gene sequence: CDR1 LNHDA, CDR2 SQIVND (reference sequence). This CDR3 is 15 amino acids long. The CDR3: CASSGASSRNQPQHF. CDR3 in DNA: TGTGCCAGTAGTGGGGCTAGCAGTCGCAATCAGCCCCAGCATTTT.

The chain recombines TRBV3-1 with TRBJ2-5; 7 bases align to TRBD2. Looked up from germline, CDR1 is LGHDT and CDR2 is YNNKEL (reference sequence). The CDR3 has 14 amino acids. The V and J ends lost 6 bases and 4 bases, in that order; junction bases with no gene match: 8. The CDR3 region is CASRVAGPAETQYF. The CDR3 DNA reads as TGTGCCAGCAGAGTAGCGGGCCCCGCAGAGACCCAGTACTTC.

This clonotype was found a few times. For the CDR3, the DNA is TGTGCCAGCAGTTTATGGGGGGGGGGCACTGAAGCTTTCTTT. It specifies CASSLWGGGTEAFF. The V and J genes are TRBV27 and TRBJ1-1; maybe TRBD1 (5 bases). Germline V CDR1 and CDR2: MNHEY, SMNVEV (reference sequence). The CDR3 sequence is 14 residues long. V was shortened by 1 base and J by 4 bases, with 10 bases between the two germline ends.

The V call is TRBV10-3, the J call TRBJ1-1, with 7 bases aligning to TRBD1. The CDR3 length is 15 residues. The V gene's germline CDR1 is ENHRY and CDR2 SYGVKD. V was pared by 0 bases and J by 2 bases, with 3 bases of the junction left unmatched. CDR3 region: CAISESGTANTEAFF. CDR3 bases: TGTGCCATCAGTGAGTCGGGGACAGCTAACACTGAAGCTTTCTTT.

This clonotype was found many times. V is TRBV6-1 and J is TRBJ1-1; D remains unclear. Trimming left V 5 bases short and J 3 bases short, with 16 bases between. This CDR3 comprises 15 residues. Per germline, CDR1 MNHNS and CDR2 SASEGT. The CDR3 loop is CASSPPGLEDTEAFF. CDR3 nucleotide sequence: TGTGCCAGCAGTCCCCCGGGCCTGGAGGACACTGAAGCTTTCTTT.

This sequence joins TRBV27 and TRBJ2-1, with 11 nucleotides matching TRBD2. Germline lookup yields CDR1 MNHEY and CDR2 SMNVEV (reference sequence). V gave up 2 bases and J gave up 7 bases; unmatched junction bases: 7. The CDR3 covers 16 residues. CDR3 sequence (DNA): TGTGCCAGCAGTTTAGTAGCGGGAGGGCCAAGGAATGAGCAGTTCTTC. The encoded protein is CASSLVAGGPRNEQFF.

This clonotype was detected ten times or more. This sequence joins TRBV28 and TRBJ2-7, with D unresolved. Germline lookup yields CDR1 MDHEN and CDR2 SYDVKM. The CDR3 loop spans 11 amino acids. V was cut by 6 bases and J by 4 bases, with 7 bases left in between. The CDR3 region is CASSPKYEQYF. CDR3 coding DNA: TGTGCCAGCAGCCCTAAATACGAGCAGTACTTC.

In this sample, this clonotype turned up many times. The rearrangement uses TRBV12-3 or TRBV12-4 and TRBJ1-3; D ambiguous. This CDR3 contains 12 residues. With 6 bases removed from V and 1 base from J, the gap between germline ends came to 4 bases. The DNA of the CDR3 is TGTGCCAGCAGGCGATCTGGAAACACCATATATTTT. Its translation: CASRRSGNTIYF.

This clonotype was seen many times. The chain uses TRBV5-5 and TRBJ2-6; D not resolved. Germline V CDR1 and CDR2: SGHKS, YYEKEE (reference sequence). The V end was cut by 3 bases, the J end by 0 bases, with 10 bases between. The length of the CDR3 is 16 residues. In nucleotides, the CDR3 is TGTGCCAGCAGCTCCCGAAGGGTCTCTGGGGCCAACGTCCTGACTTTC. The encoded protein is CASSSRRVSGANVLTF.

The V and J genes are TRBV11-2 and TRBJ2-5; TRBD1 matches 7 bases. This CDR3 is 14 amino acids long. CDR1 is SGHAT and CDR2 is FQNNGV in the germline V gene. V lost 7 bases and J lost 2; bases outside the gene matches: 7. CDR3: CASTLTGPQETQYF. The DNA of the CDR3 is TGTGCCAGCACCCTGACAGGGCCTCAAGAGACCCAGTACTTC.

Notes on this clonotype: At one of its ends the junction is not consistent with the germline gene, which may arise from a read error. The chain has TRBV28 and TRBJ2-7; 10 nucleotides match TRBD1. Looked up from germline, CDR1 is MDHEN and CDR2 is SYDVKM. There are 14 residues in the CDR3. CDR3 nucleotides: TGTACCAGCAGTTCCTCGGGACAGGGGTACGAGCAGTACTTC. It encodes CTSSSSGQGYEQYF.

This clonotype was picked up many times. This chain links TRBV6-1 with TRBJ1-1; D is unclear. CDR3 length: 14 residues. Germline V CDR1 and CDR2: MNHNS, SASEGT. The V and J ends lost 5 bases and 4 bases respectively, with 14 bases between them. As DNA, the CDR3 is TGTGCCAGCAGTCTTCAGGACCAAGCCACTGAAGCTTTCTTT. It encodes CASSLQDQATEAFF.

This clonotype was observed a few times. For the CDR3, the DNA is TGCGCCAGCAGCTTGATAGATGGGGGCGGGGAGCTGTTTTTT. It encodes CASSLIDGGGELFF. The V call is TRBV5-1, the J call TRBJ2-2; D assignment may be TRBD1 or TRBD2 (5 bases each). The CDR3 has 14 amino acids. Per the germline V gene, CDR1 is SGHRS and CDR2 is YFSETQ. V dropped 1 base and J dropped 7 bases, with 11 bases sitting between them.

In its sample, this clonotype was seen many times. V and J are TRBV28 and TRBJ2-1, with D perhaps TRBD2 (9 bases). Per germline, CDR1 MDHEN and CDR2 SYDVKM. The CDR3 is 19 amino acids. Trimming cost V 2 bases and J 6 bases, with 26 bases left between them. The CDR3 protein is CASSLTTGGASGTLNEQFF. Here the CDR3 DNA reads TGTGCCAGCAGTTTAACTACAGGGGGGGCTAGCGGGACCCTCAATGAGCAGTTCTTC.

The chain has TRBV20-1 and TRBJ2-3; a possible D gene is TRBD2 (5 bases). CDR3 length: 13 residues. The germline gives CDR1 DFQATT, CDR2 SNEGSKA (reference sequence). V was pared by 2 bases and J by 7 bases, with 13 bases between. CDR3 loop: CSARRPTGNTQYF. The CDR3, as DNA: TGCAGTGCTAGACGCCCCACGGGAAATACGCAGTATTTT.

This clonotype was observed a handful of times. The chain recombines TRBV20-1 with TRBJ2-7; D possibly uses TRBD1 or TRBD2 (5 bases each). V shed 0 bases and J shed 3 bases, with 15 bases lying between them. This CDR3 region has 15 residues. Germline V gene sequence: CDR1 DFQATT, CDR2 SNEGSKA (reference sequence). The CDR3 protein is CSARDLGDPNYEQYF. As DNA, the CDR3 is TGCAGTGCTAGAGATTTGGGGGACCCTAACTACGAGCAGTACTTC.

The rearrangement uses TRBV9 and TRBJ2-3; 10 bases map to TRBD2. The length of the CDR3 is 14 residues. Germline CDR1 SGDLS, CDR2 YYNGEE. Trimming took 3 bases from V and 5 from J; bases not matched to a gene: 3. CDR3: CASSARTSGDTQYF. In nucleotides, the CDR3 is TGTGCCAGCAGCGCAAGGACTAGCGGAGATACGCAGTATTTT.

This clonotype was detected many times. The CDR3, as DNA: TGTGCCAGCTCGCGGGACGGCCCCTACGAGCAGTACTTC. Encoded protein: CASSRDGPYEQYF. The gene calls are TRBV18 and TRBJ2-7, with D possibly matching TRBD2 (6 bases). V dropped 6 bases and J dropped 2 bases, with 11 bases sitting between them. CDR3 length: 13 amino acids. Germline CDR1 is KGHSH and CDR2 is LQKENI.